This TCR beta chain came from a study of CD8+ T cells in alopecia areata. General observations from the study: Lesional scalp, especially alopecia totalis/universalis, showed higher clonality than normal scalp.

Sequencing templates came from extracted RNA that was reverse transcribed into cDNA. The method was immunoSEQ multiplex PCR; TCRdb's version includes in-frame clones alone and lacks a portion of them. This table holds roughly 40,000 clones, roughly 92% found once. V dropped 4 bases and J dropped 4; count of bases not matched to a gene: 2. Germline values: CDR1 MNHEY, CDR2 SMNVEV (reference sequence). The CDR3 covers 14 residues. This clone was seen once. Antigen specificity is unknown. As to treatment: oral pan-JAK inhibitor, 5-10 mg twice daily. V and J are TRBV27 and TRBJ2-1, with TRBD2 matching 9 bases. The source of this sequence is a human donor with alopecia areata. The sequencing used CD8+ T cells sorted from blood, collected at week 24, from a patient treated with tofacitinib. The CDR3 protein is CASSSSGVYNEQFF. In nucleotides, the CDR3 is TGTGCCAGCAGTTCTAGCGGGGTTTACAATGAGCAGTTCTTC.